This TCR beta chain comes out of a study of cytomegalovirus exposure and HLA in healthy donors. Libraries were prepared by immunoSEQ multiplex PCR; TCRdb keeps only in-frame clonotypes and omits some of them. The data show 90,000 to 130,000 clones, with 70% to 90% seen just once and 3% to 3.5% held by the top ten. On this clone: Its matching antigen is unknown.

From the 120-subject validation cohort, which was separate from the roughly 700-subject first cohort, the donors were drawn. Study results and limitations: Both high specificity and high sensitivity reportedly marked the classifier's diagnosis of cytomegalovirus status. In the 120 or so validation repertoires, just under 95% of cluster scores exceeded 0, per a later analysis. In vitro confirmation showed a few CMV-associated chains to be CMV antigen specific.

Germline lookup yields CDR1 SGHTA and CDR2 FQGTGA. Trimming at V came to 6 bases and at J to 3 bases, leaving 7 bases not matched to a gene. There are 15 residues in the CDR3. Sequencing input: PBMCs. The sequence was collected from a woman aged 18-29 years in good health and CMV-seronegative. This rearrangement joins TRBV7-3 to TRBJ2-2; 7 bases agree with TRBD1. DNA for the CDR3: TGTGCCAGCAGTCCCCCGGGACAGCACACCGGGGAGCTGTTTTTT. As protein: CASSPPGQHTGELFF.